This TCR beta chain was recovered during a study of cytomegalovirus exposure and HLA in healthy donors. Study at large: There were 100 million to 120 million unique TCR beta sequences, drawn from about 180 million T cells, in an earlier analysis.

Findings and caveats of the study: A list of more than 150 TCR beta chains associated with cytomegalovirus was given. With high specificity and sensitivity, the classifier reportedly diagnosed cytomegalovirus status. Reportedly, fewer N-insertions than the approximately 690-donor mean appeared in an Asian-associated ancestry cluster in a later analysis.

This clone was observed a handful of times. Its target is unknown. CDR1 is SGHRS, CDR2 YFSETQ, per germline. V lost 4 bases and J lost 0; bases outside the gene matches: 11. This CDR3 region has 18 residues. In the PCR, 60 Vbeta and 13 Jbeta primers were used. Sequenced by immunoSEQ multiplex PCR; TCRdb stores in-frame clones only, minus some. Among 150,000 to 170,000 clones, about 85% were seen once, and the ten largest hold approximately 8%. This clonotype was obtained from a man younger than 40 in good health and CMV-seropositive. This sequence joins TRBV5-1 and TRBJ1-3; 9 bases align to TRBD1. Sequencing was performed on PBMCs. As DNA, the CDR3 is TGCGCCAGCAGCATTGTCCCGGGACAGGGAATCTCTGGAAACACCATATATTTT. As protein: CASSIVPGQGISGNTIYF.